This T cell receptor beta chain appears in the sequencing data of a study of cytomegalovirus exposure and HLA in healthy donors. Germline-derived CDR1 and CDR2 are SNHLY and FYNNEI. Trimming removed 0 bases from V and 8 bases from J; junction bases left unmatched: 6. The CDR3 is made up of 14 amino acids. Regarding the study as a whole: In vitro assays verified that a few CMV-associated chains recognized CMV antigens specifically. When analyzed later, a missense DCLRE1C variant was found to be linked to TCR beta V- and J-gene trimming.

The PCR contained 60 Vbeta and 13 Jbeta primers. Only in-frame clones appear in the TCRdb table, and some are missing; sequencing was by immunoSEQ multiplex PCR. The sample shows 110,000 or so clones, approximately 79% of them seen only once. This clone was counted between two and nine times. Its antigen remains unidentified. The material sequenced was PBMCs. This chain uses TRBV2 with TRBJ1-2; 7 nucleotides match TRBD1. This clonotype was obtained from a man aged 50 to 59 in good health and CMV-seropositive. This CDR3 is CASSEAQGVGGYTF. The CDR3 DNA reads as TGTGCCAGCAGTGAAGCTCAGGGGGTAGGAGGCTACACCTTC.